The present entry profiles one T cell receptor (beta chain) with its context. Per the germline V gene, CDR1 is SGHDT and CDR2 is YYEEEE. The ends were cut back, 3 bases at V and 0 bases at J, with 9 bases in the middle. This CDR3 has 14 amino acids. The data were obtained in a study of patients and donors after allogeneic stem cell transplantation. In TCRdb, the RT-PCR reads were re-called with MiXCR into one record per CDR3 protein. Of some 960,000 distinct CDR3 sequences in the sample, roughly 18% were seen once. The gene calls are TRBV5-6 and TRBJ1-2; D remains unclear. What was sequenced was blood, either unsorted or a sorted T cell fraction (not recorded which). This TCR was recovered from a human donor who was either an allogeneic HSCT recipient or a stem cell or donor lymphocyte infusion donor (not recorded which). It is not recorded whose cells these are; they may come from a transplant donor. The CDR3 coding sequence is TGTGCCAGCAGCTACTGGAGGGCTAACTATGGCTACACCTTC. Encoded protein: CASSYWRANYGYTF.